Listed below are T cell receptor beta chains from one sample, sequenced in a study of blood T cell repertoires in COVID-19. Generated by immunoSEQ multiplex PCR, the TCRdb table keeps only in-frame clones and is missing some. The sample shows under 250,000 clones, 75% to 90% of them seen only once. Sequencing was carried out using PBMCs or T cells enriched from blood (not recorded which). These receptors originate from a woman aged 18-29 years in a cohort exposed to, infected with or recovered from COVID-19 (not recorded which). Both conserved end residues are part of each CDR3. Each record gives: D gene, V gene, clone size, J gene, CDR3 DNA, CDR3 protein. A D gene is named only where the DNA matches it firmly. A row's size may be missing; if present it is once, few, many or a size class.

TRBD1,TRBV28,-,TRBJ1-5,TGTGCCAGCAGTTTAGTGGGGACAGGCGCCAATCAGCCCCAGCATTTT,CASSLVGTGANQPQHF
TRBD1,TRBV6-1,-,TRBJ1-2,TGTGCCAGCAGTGTATCCGGGACAGGGATCAACTATGGCTACACCTTC,CASSVSGTGINYGYTF
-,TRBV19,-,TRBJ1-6,TGTGCCAGTAGTACTTTACAGAGCTCCTATAATTCACCCCTCCACTTT,CASSTLQSSYNSPLHF
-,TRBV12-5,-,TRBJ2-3,TGTGCTAGTGGTTTAGGACTCACAGATACGCAGTATTTT,CASGLGLTDTQYF
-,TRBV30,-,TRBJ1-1,TGTGCCTCCAGGGGAAAATTAACCCTGAACACTGAAGCTTTCTTT,CASRGKLTLNTEAFF
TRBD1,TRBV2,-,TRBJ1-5,TGTGCCAGCAGTGAGGGACAGGGGGCTAATCAGCCCCAGCATTTT,CASSEGQGANQPQHF
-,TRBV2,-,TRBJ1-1,TGTGCCAGCAGTGAGCTGTACAGTGAAGCTTTCTTT,CASSELYSEAFF
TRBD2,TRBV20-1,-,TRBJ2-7,TGCAGTGCCCCGGGGGGGGAGCAGTACTTC,CSAPGGEQYF
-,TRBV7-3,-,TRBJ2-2,TGTGCCAGCAGCTCCTGGACCGGAGGCACCGGGGAGCTGTTTTTT,CASSSWTGGTGELFF
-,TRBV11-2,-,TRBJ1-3,TGTGCCAGCAGCTTACTCGCAGGGGACTCTGGAAACACCATATATTTT,CASSLLAGDSGNTIYF
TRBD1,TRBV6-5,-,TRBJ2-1,TGTGCCAGCAGTCCTATAGGACAGGGAGTCAATGAGCAGTTCTTC,CASSPIGQGVNEQFF
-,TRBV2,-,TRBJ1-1,TGTGCCAGCACCGACTCTGGGAACACTGAAGCTTTCTTT,CASTDSGNTEAFF
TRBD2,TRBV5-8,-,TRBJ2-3,TGTGCCAGCACCCTAGGTGGGAGGGGCCCCACAGATACGCAGTATTTT,CASTLGGRGPTDTQYF
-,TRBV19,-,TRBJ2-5,TGTGCCAGTAGTATAGAGGGGACTTCCCAAGAGACCCAGTACTTC,CASSIEGTSQETQYF
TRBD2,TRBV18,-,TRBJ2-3,TGTGCCAGCTCACCACCAGCGGGGGTGTACACAGATACGCAGTATTTT,CASSPPAGVYTDTQYF
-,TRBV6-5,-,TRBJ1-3,TGTGCCAGCACGCGGGGGATGACTGGAAACACCATATATTTT,CASTRGMTGNTIYF
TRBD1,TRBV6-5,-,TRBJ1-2,TGTGCCAGCGATTCGCGTTGGACAGGGTTAAATGGCTACACCTTC,CASDSRWTGLNGYTF
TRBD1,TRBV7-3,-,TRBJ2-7,TGTGCCAGCAGCTTGTTGGACAGGGGTGGCGAGCAGTACTTC,CASSLLDRGGEQYF
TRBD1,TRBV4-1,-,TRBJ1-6,TGCGCCAGCAGCGGGACCCAGGGGGCACCCCTCCACTTT,CASSGTQGAPLHF
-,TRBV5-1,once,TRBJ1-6,TGCGCCAGCAGCTTGTCAGGGGATGATTCACCCCTCCACTTT,CASSLSGDDSPLHF
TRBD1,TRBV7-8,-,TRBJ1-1,TGTGCCAGCAGCTTAGCTCAGGGGGCGTCAGCTTTCTTT,CASSLAQGASAFF
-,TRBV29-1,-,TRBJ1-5,TGCAGCGTTGGCGGGCCCAATCAGCCCCAGCATTTT,CSVGGPNQPQHF
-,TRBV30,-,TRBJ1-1,TGTGCCTGGAGACCCTTCGCGCGAATTTGGGAAGGGGCTAACACTGAAGCTTTCTTT,CAWRPFARIWEGANTEAFF
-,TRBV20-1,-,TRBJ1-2,TGCAGTGGCTCAGATAACTATGGCTACACCTTC,CSGSDNYGYTF
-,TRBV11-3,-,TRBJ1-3,TGTGCCAGCAGCTTACATCGACAGGCCATATATTTT,CASSLHRQAIYF
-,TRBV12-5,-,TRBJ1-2,TGTGCTAGTGGTTTACAGGACTATGGCTACACCTTC,CASGLQDYGYTF
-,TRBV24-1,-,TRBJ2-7,TGTGCCACCAGTGGTAGAGACAGCTCGGCCTACGAGCAGTACTTC,CATSGRDSSAYEQYF
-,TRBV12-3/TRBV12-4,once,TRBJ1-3,TGTGCCAGCAGGGGAGGGAATGGAAACACCATATATTTT,CASRGGNGNTIYF
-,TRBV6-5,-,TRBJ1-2,TGTGCCAGCACCCGGGGTCCTGGGGTCTATGGCTACACCTTC,CASTRGPGVYGYTF
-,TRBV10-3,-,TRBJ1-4,TGTGCCATCAGTGAGTCTGATGGTAGGGGCGGCGGTGAAAAACTGTTTTTT,CAISESDGRGGGEKLFF
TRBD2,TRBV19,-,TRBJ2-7,TGTGCCAGTAGTAAAACCGGGACTAGCGGCTCCTACGAGCAGTACTTC,CASSKTGTSGSYEQYF
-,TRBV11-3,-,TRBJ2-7,TGTGCCAGCAGCTCCGGACACCAGGCCTACGAGCAGTACTTC,CASSSGHQAYEQYF
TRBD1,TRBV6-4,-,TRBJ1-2,TGTGCCAGCAGTGGAGGCCCGGGACAGGGGTTAGACTATGGCTACACCTTC,CASSGGPGQGLDYGYTF
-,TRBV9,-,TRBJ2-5,TGTGCCAGCAGCGTTTCCGGGAGTGGAGAGACCCAGTACTTC,CASSVSGSGETQYF
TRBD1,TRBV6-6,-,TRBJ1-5,TGTGCCAGCAGTTCCGGCGGACAGGGAGGTCAGCCCCAGCATTTT,CASSSGGQGGQPQHF
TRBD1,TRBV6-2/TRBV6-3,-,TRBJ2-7,TGTGCCAGCAGTTACGATACAGGGGAACGGTACGAGCAGTACTTC,CASSYDTGERYEQYF
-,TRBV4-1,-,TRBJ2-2,TGCGCCAGCAGCCAAGGGCCCGCCCGGGGCACCGGGGAGCTGTTTTTT,CASSQGPARGTGELFF
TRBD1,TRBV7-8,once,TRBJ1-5,TGTGCCAGCAGCTTAGATGGGACAGGGGTTCAGCCCCAGCATTTT,CASSLDGTGVQPQHF
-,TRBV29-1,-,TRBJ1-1,TGCAGCGTTGCTGGAGAGTCGGGGAGAAACACTGAAGCTTTCTTT,CSVAGESGRNTEAFF
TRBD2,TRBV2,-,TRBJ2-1,TGTGCCAGCAGTGAAACGGTGGCGGGGGGCTACAATGAGCAGTTCTTC,CASSETVAGGYNEQFF
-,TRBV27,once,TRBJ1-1,TGTGCCAGCAGTTCCCTAACAGGGTGGGACACTGAAGCTTTCTTT,CASSSLTGWDTEAFF
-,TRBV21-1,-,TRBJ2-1,TGTGCCAGCAGCCTTTACTACGACACGGGGTCCTACAATGAGCAGTTCTTC,CASSLYYDTGSYNEQFF
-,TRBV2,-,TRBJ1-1,TGTGCCAGCAGTATTACGGGGACTGAAGCTTTCTTT,CASSITGTEAFF
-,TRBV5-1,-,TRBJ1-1,TGCGCCAGCAGCTTGGCCGGGCAGGGGATCACTGAAGCTTTCTTT,CASSLAGQGITEAFF